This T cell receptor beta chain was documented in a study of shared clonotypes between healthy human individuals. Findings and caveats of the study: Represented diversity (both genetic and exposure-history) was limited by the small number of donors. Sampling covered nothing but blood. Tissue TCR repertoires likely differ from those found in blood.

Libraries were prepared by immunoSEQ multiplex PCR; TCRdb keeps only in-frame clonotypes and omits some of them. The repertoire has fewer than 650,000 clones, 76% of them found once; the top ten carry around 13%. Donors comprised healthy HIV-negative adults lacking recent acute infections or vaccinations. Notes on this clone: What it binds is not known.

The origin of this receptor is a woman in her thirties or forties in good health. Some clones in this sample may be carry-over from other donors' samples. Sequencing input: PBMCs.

The CDR3 protein is CASSYSIVAEYNEQFF. In DNA, the CDR3 is TGTGCCAGCAGTTACTCCATAGTAGCGGAATACAATGAGCAGTTCTTC. The V gene is TRBV6-5, the J gene TRBJ2-1; D might be TRBD2 (6 bases). This CDR3 region has 16 residues. The V and J ends lost 0 bases and 4 bases respectively, with 13 bases between them. The V gene's germline CDR1 is MNHEY and CDR2 SVGAGI.